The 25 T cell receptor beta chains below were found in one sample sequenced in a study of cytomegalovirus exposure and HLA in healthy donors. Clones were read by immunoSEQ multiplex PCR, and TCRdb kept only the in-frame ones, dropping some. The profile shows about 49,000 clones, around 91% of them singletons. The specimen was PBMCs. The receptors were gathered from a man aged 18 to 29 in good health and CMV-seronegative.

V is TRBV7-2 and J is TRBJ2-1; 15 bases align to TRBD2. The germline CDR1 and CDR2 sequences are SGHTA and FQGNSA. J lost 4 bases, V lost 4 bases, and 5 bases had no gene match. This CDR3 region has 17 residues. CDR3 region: CASSSTGLAGGYNEQFF. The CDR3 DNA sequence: TGTGCCAGCAGCTCGACCGGACTAGCGGGAGGGTACAATGAGCAGTTCTTC.

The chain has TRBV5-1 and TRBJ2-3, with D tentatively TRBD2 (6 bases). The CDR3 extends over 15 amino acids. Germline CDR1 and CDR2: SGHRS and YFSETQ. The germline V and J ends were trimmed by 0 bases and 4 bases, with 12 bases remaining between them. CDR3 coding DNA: TGCGCCAGCAGCTTGGGGCCGGGAGATGCAGATACGCAGTATTTT. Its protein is CASSLGPGDADTQYF.

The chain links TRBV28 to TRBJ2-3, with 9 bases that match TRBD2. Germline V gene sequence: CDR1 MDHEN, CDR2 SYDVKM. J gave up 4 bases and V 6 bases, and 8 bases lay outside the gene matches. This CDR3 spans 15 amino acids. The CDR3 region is CASSIAGDGADTQYF. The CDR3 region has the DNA TGTGCCAGCAGCATAGCGGGAGACGGTGCAGATACGCAGTATTTT.

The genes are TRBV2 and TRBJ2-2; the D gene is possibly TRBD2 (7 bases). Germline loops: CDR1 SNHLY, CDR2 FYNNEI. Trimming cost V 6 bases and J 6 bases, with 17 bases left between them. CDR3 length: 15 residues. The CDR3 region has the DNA TGTGCCAGCAGCGGGCGACTAGGGGGGGCCGGGGAGCTGTTTTTT. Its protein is CASSGRLGGAGELFF.

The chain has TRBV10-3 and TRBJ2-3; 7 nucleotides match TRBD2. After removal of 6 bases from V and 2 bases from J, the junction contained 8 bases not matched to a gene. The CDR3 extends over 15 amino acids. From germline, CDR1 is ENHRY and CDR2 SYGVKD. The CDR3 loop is CAISSASGLTDTQYF. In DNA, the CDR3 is TGTGCCATCAGCTCAGCTAGCGGTCTCACAGATACGCAGTATTTT.

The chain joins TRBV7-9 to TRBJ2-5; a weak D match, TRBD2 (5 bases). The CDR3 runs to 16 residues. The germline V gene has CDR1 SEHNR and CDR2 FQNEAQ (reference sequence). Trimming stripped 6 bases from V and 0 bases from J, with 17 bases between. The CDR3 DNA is TGTGCCAGCAGTCCAACTGGGTCTAGCTACCAAGAGACCCAGTACTTC. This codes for CASSPTGSSYQETQYF.

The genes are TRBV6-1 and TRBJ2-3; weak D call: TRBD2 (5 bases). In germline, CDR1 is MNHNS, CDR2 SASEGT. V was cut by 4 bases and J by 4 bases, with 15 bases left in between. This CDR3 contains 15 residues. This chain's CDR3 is CASSGSGSLADTQYF. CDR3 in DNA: TGTGCCAGCAGTGGGTCGGGAAGTTTGGCAGATACGCAGTATTTT.

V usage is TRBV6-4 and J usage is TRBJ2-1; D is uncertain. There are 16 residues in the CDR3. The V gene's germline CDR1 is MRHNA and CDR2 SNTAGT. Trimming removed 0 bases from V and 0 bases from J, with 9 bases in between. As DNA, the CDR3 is TGTGCCAGCAGTGACTCTAGCTCTCTCTCCTACAATGAGCAGTTCTTC. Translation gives CASSDSSSLSYNEQFF.

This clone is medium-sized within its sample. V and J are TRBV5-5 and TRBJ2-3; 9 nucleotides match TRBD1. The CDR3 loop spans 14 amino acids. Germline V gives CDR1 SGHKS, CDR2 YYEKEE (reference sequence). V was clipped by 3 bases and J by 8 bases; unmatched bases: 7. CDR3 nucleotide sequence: TGTGCCAGCAGCTCGGGACAGGGTGGTTTTACGCAGTATTTT. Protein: CASSSGQGGFTQYF.

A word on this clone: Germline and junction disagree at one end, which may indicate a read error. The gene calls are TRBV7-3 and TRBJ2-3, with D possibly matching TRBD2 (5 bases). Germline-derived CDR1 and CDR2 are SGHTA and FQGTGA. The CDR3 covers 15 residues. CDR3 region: CASSLGIATTNTQYF. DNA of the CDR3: TGTGCCAGCAGCTTAGGGATAGCGACCACAAATACGCAGTATTTT.

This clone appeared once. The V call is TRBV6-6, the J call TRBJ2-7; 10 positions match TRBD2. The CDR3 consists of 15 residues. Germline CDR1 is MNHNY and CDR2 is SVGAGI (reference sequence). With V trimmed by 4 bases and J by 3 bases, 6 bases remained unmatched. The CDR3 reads CASSSPRLAGYEQYF. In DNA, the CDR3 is TGTGCCAGCAGTTCCCCTCGACTAGCGGGCTACGAGCAGTACTTC.

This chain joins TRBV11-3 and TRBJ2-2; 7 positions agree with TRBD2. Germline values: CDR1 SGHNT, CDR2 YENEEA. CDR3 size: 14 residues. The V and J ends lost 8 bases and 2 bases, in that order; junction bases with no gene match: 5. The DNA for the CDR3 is TGTGCCAGCGGCAGCGGGATTAACACCGGGGAGCTGTTTTTT. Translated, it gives CASGSGINTGELFF. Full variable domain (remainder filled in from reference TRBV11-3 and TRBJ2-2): EAGVVQSPRYKIIEKKQPVAFWCNPISGHNTLYWYLQNLGQGPELLIRYENEEAVDDSQLPKDRFSAERLKGVDSTLKIQPAELGDSAVYLCASGSGINTGELFFGEGSRLTVL.

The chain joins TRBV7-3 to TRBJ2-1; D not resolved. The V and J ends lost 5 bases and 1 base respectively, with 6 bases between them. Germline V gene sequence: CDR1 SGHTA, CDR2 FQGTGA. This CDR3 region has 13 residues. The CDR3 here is CASSRTSYNEQFF. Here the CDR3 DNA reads TGTGCCAGCAGCCGCACTTCCTACAATGAGCAGTTCTTC.

CDR3 protein: CAWKGQGETNTEAFF. The DNA of the CDR3 is TGTGCCTGGAAAGGACAGGGTGAAACGAACACTGAAGCTTTCTTT. This chain uses TRBV30 with TRBJ1-1; 8 bases align to TRBD1. Germline V gene lookup returns CDR1 GTSNPN and CDR2 SVGIG (reference sequence). V shed 4 bases, J shed 1 base, and the junction held 8 bases outside the gene matches. This CDR3 is 15 amino acids long.

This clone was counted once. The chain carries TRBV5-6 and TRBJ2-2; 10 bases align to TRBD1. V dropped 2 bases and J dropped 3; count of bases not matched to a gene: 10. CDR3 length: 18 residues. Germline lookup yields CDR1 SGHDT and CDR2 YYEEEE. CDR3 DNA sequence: TGTGCCAGCAGCTTTGAGGGCCTGGGACAGGGGTACACCGGGGAGCTGTTTTTT. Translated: CASSFEGLGQGYTGELFF.

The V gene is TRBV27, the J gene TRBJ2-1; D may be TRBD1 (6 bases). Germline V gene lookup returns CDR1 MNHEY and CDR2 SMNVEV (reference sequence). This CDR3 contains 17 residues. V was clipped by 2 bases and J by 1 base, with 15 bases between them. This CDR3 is CASSLLRGLRSYNEQFF. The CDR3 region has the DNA TGTGCCAGCAGTTTACTCAGGGGTCTACGGTCCTACAATGAGCAGTTCTTC.

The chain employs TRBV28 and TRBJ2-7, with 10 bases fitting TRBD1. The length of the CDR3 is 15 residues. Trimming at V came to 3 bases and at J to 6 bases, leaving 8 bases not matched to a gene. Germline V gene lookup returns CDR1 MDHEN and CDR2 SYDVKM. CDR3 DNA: TGTGCCAGCAGTTTTGCGGGGACAGGGGCGGGCGAGCAGTACTTC. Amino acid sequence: CASSFAGTGAGEQYF.

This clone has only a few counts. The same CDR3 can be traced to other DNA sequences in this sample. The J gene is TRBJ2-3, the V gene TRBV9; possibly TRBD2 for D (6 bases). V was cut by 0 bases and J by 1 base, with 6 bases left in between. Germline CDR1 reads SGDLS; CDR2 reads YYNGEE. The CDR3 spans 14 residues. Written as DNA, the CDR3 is TGTGCCAGCAGCGTAGCTAGCGGCACAGATACGCAGTATTTT. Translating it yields CASSVASGTDTQYF.

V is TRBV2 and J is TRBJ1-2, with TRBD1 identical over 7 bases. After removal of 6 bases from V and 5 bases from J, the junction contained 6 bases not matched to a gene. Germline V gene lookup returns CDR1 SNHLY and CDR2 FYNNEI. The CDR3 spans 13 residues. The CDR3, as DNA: TGTGCCAGCAGCCAAACAGGGGAATATGGCTACACCTTC. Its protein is CASSQTGEYGYTF.

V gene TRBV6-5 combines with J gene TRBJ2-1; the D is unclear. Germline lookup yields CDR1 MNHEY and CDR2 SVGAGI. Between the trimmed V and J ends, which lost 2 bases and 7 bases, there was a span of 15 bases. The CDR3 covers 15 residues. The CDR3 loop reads CASSYSRLLGNEQFF. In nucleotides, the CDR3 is TGTGCCAGCAGTTACAGTCGCTTACTCGGGAATGAGCAGTTCTTC.

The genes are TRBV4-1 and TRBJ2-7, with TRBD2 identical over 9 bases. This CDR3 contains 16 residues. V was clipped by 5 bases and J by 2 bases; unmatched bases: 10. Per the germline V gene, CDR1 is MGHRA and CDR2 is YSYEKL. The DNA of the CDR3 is TGCGCCAGCAGCTCGCGTCTAGCGGGGAAGACCTACGAGCAGTACTTC. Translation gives CASSSRLAGKTYEQYF.

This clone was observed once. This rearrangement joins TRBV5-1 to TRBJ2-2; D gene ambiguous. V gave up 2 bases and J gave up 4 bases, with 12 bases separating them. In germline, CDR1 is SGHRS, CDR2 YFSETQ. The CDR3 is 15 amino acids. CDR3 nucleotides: TGCGCCAGCAGCTTCCTTAGCTCCGCCACCGGGGAGCTGTTTTTT. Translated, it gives CASSFLSSATGELFF.

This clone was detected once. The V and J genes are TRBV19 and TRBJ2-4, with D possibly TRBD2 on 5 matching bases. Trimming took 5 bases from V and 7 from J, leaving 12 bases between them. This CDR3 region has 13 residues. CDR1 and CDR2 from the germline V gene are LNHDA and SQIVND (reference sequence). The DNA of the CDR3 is TGTGCCAGTAGTCCTCAGCAGCGGAACATTCAGTACTTC. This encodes CASSPQQRNIQYF.

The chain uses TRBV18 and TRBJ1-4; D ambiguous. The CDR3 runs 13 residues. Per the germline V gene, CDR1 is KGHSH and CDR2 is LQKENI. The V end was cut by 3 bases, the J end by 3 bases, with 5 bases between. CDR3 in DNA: TGTGCCAGCTCACCGTCCTCTAATGAAAAACTGTTTTTT. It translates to CASSPSSNEKLFF.

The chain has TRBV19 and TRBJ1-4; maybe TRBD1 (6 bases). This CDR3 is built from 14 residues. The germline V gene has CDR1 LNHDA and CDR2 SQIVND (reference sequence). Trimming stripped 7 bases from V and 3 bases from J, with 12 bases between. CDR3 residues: CASTRGPANEKLFF. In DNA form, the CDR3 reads TGTGCCAGTACCAGGGGCCCGGCTAATGAAAAACTGTTTTTT.